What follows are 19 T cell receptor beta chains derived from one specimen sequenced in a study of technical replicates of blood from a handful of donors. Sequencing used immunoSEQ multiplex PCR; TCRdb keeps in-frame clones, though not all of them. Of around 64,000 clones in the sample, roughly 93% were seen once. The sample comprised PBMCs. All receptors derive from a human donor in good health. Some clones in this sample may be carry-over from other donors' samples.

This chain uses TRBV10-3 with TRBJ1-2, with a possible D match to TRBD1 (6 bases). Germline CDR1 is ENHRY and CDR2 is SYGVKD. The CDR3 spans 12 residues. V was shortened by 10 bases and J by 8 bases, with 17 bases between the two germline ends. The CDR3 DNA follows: TGTGCCACCACCTTAGACAGGAGGGGCTACACCTTC. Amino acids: CATTLDRRGYTF.

The chain's CDR3 is CAINGQGQETQYF. The CDR3 DNA reads TGTGCCATCAACGGACAGGGGCAAGAGACCCAGTACTTC. The chain employs TRBV10-3 and TRBJ2-5; 9 nucleotides align to TRBD1. The V gene end was trimmed by 7 bases and the J gene end by 2 bases; junction bases not matched to a gene: 2. The CDR3 contains 13 residues. Germline lookup yields CDR1 ENHRY and CDR2 SYGVKD.

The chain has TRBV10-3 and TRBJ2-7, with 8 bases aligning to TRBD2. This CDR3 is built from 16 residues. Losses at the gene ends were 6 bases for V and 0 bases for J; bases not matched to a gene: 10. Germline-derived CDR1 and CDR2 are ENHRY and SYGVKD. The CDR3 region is CAIRPGGGKSSYEQYF. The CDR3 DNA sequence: TGTGCCATCAGGCCCGGGGGGGGGAAGAGCTCCTACGAGCAGTACTTC.

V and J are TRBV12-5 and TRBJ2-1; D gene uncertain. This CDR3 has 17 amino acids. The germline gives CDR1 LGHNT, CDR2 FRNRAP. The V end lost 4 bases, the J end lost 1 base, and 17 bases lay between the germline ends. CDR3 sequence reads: CASGSYKERFSYNEQFF. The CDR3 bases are TGTGCTAGTGGTTCCTACAAGGAGCGCTTTTCCTACAATGAGCAGTTCTTC.

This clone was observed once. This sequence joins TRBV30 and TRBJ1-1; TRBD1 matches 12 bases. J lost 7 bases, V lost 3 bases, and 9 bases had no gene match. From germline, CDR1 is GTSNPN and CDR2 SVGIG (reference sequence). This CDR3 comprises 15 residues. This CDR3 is CAWRGLGQGASEAFF. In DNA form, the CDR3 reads TGTGCCTGGAGGGGACTGGGACAGGGGGCCAGTGAAGCTTTCTTT.

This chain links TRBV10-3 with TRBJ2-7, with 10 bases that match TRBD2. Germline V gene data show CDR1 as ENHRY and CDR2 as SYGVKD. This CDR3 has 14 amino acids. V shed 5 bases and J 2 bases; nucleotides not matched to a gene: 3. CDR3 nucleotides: TGTGCCATCAGTACTAGCGGGGAGACCTACGAGCAGTACTTC. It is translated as CAISTSGETYEQYF.

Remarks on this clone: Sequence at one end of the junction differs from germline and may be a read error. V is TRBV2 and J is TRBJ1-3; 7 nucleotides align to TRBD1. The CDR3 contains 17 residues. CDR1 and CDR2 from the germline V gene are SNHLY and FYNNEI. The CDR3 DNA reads TGTGCCAGCATTGAAGGGGGCTCGATGAGCTCTGGAAACACCATATATTTT. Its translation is CASIEGGSMSSGNTIYF.

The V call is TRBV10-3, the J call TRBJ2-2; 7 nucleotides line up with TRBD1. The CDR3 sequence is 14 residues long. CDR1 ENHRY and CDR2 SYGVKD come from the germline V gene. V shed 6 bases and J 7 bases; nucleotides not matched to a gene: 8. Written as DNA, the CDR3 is TGTGCCATCAGCGACAGGGAAGGTGACGGGGAGCTGTTTTTT. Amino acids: CAISDREGDGELFF.

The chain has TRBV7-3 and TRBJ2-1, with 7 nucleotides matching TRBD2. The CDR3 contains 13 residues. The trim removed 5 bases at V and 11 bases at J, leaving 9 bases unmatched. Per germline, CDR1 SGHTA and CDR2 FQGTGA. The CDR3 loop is CASSPDTSVQQFF. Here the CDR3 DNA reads TGTGCCAGCAGCCCAGATACTAGCGTTCAGCAGTTCTTC.

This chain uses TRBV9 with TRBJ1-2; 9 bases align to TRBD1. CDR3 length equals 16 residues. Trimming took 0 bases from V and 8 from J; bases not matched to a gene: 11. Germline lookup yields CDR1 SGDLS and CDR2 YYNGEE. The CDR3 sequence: CASSVGDRGNSMGYTF. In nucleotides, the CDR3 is TGTGCCAGCAGCGTAGGAGACAGGGGGAATTCTATGGGCTACACCTTC.

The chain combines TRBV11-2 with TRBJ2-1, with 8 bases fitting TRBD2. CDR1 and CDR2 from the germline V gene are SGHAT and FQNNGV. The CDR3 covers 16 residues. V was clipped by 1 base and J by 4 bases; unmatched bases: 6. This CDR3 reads CASSLVTGGLYNEQFF. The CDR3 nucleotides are TGTGCCAGCAGCTTAGTTACGGGAGGGCTGTACAATGAGCAGTTCTTC.

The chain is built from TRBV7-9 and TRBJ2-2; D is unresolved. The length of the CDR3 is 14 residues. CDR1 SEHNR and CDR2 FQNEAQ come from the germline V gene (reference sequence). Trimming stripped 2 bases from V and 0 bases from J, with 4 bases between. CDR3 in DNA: TGTGCCAGCAGCTTACAGTCGAACACCGGGGAGCTGTTTTTT. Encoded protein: CASSLQSNTGELFF.

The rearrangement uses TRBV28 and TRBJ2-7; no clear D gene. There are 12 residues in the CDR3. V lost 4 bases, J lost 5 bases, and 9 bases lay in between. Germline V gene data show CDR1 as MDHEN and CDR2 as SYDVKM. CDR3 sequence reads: CASSSMGDEQYF. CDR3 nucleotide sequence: TGTGCCAGCAGTTCAATGGGCGACGAGCAGTACTTC.

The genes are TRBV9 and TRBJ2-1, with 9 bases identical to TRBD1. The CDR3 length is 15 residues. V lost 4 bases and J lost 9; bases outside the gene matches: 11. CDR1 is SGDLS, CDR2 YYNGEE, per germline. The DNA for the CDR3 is TGTGCCAGCAGCATCCGGGACAGGGAATTTGGTGAGCAGTTCTTC. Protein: CASSIRDREFGEQFF.

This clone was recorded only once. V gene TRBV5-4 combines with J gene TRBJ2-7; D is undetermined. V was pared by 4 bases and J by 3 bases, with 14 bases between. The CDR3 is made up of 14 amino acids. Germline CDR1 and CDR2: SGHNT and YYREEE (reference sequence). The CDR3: CASSRLGVGYEQYF. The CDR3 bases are TGTGCCAGCAGCAGACTCGGCGTGGGCTACGAGCAGTACTTC.

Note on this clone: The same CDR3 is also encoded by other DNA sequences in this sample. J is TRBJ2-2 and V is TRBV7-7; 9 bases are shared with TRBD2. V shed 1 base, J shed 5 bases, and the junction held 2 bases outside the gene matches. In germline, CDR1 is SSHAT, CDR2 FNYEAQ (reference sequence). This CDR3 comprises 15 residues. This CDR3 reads CASSLGREGTGELFF. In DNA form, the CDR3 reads TGTGCCAGCAGCTTAGGGCGGGAGGGGACCGGGGAGCTGTTTTTT.

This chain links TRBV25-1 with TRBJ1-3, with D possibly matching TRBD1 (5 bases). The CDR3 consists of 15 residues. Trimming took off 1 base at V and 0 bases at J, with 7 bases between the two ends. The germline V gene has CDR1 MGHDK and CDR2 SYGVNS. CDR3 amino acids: CASSESGYSGNTIYF. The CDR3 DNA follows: TGTGCCAGCAGTGAATCAGGGTACTCTGGAAACACCATATATTTT.

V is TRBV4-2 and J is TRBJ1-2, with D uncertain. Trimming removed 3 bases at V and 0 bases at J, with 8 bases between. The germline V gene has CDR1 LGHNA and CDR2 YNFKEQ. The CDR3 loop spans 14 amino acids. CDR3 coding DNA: TGTGCCAGCAGCCACGGTGACTCTAACTATGGCTACACCTTC. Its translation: CASSHGDSNYGYTF.

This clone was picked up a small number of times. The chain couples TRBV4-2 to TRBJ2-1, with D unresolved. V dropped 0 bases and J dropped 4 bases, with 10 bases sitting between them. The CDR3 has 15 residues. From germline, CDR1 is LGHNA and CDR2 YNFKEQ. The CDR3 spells CASSQESQRYNEQFF. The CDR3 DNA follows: TGTGCCAGCAGCCAAGAGTCGCAGCGATACAATGAGCAGTTCTTC.